A single sample is the source of the 20 T cell receptor beta chains below, sequenced in a study of CD8 T cells in Susac syndrome. The RNA, about 0.5 to 1 ug, was put through reverse transcription using random hexamers. TCRdb analysed the immunoSEQ multiplex PCR reads with MiXCR anew, one entry per CDR3 protein. The repertoire holds 55,000 to 85,000 distinct CDR3 sequences, with roughly 95% as singletons. Material for sequencing was CD4+ T cells from PBMCs. Every receptor here comes from a human donor with multiple sclerosis.

This rearrangement joins TRBV12-3 or TRBV12-4 to TRBJ2-7; 8 bases line up with TRBD1. V dropped 6 bases and J dropped 6; count of bases not matched to a gene: 4. This CDR3 is built from 12 residues. Written as DNA, the CDR3 is TGTGCCAGCAGCCTCGACAGGGGCGAGCAGTACTTC. Amino acids: CASSLDRGEQYF.

The chain employs TRBV7-8 and TRBJ2-1; maybe TRBD2 (6 bases). This CDR3 is 13 amino acids long. The germline V gene encodes CDR1 SGHVS and CDR2 FQNEAQ. The V end was cut by 9 bases, the J end by 4 bases, with 13 bases between. The CDR3, as DNA: TGTGCCAGTATCCTGGGGGGTTACAATGAGCAGTTCTTC. This translates into CASILGGYNEQFF.

This chain uses TRBV5-1 with TRBJ2-5; D might be TRBD1 (5 bases). The CDR3 spans 14 residues. Germline lookup yields CDR1 SGHRS and CDR2 YFSETQ. V lost 4 bases and J lost 3, with 13 bases in between. The CDR3 DNA reads TGCGCCAGCAGCCCAGACAGCCGCAAAGAGACCCAGTACTTC. Protein product: CASSPDSRKETQYF.

This chain connects TRBV20-1 to TRBJ1-1, with D hard to call. This CDR3 contains 12 residues. Trimming cost V 3 bases and J 2 bases, with 7 bases left between them. Germline V gives CDR1 DFQATT, CDR2 SNEGSKA (reference sequence). CDR3 residues: CSASSGNTEAFF. CDR3 nucleotides: TGCAGTGCTAGTTCAGGAAACACTGAAGCTTTCTTT.

The V gene is TRBV7-3, the J gene TRBJ2-5, with D perhaps TRBD1 or TRBD2 (5 bases each). The CDR3 consists of 13 residues. The V gene lost 5 bases and the J gene lost 4 bases, with 11 bases spanning the gap. Germline assignment: CDR1 SGHTA and CDR2 FQGTGA. The CDR3 sequence: CASSKGSRETQYF. In nucleotides, the CDR3 is TGTGCCAGCAGCAAGGGGAGTCGAGAGACCCAGTACTTC.

In this sample, this clonotype turned up once. This rearrangement joins TRBV20-1 to TRBJ1-4; D not resolved. CDR3 size: 13 residues. With 5 bases removed from V and 7 bases from J, the gap between germline ends came to 14 bases. The germline V gene encodes CDR1 DFQATT and CDR2 SNEGSKA (reference sequence). The CDR3: CSAVTREGEKLFF. The CDR3 DNA is TGCAGTGCTGTCACTAGGGAGGGTGAAAAACTGTTTTTT.

The chain carries TRBV11-3 and TRBJ1-5; D unresolved. There are 13 residues in the CDR3. Germline loops: CDR1 SGHNT, CDR2 YENEEA. Deletions cut 0 bases from V and 3 bases from J, with 3 bases between. The CDR3 bases are TGTGCCAGCAGCTTAGAAGTCAATCAGCCCCAGCATTTT. As protein: CASSLEVNQPQHF.

The CDR3 DNA reads as TGTGCCAGCAGCCAACTACAGGCGATCCATGAGCAGTTCTTC. This translates into CASSQLQAIHEQFF. This sequence joins TRBV3-1 and TRBJ2-1, with D perhaps TRBD1 (5 bases). There are 14 residues in the CDR3. The V gene lost 2 bases and the J gene lost 8 bases, with 13 bases spanning the gap. Per the germline V gene, CDR1 is LGHDT and CDR2 is YNNKEL (reference sequence).

The rearrangement links TRBV5-1 to TRBJ2-7; 9 bases match TRBD2. The V and J ends lost 2 bases and 3 bases, in that order; junction bases with no gene match: 6. This CDR3 contains 15 residues. The germline V gene encodes CDR1 SGHRS and CDR2 YFSETQ. CDR3 nucleotides: TGCGCCAGCAGCTTTCGCGGGGGGGCTGGCTACGAGCAGTACTTC. This sequence encodes CASSFRGGAGYEQYF.

The V and J genes are TRBV4-1 and TRBJ1-4, with D hard to call. The V and J ends lost 0 bases and 5 bases respectively, with 7 bases between them. In germline, CDR1 is MGHRA, CDR2 YSYEKL. CDR3 length equals 14 residues. CDR3 protein: CASSQDHGNEKLFF. CDR3 coding DNA: TGCGCCAGCAGCCAAGATCACGGGAATGAAAAACTGTTTTTT.

The chain employs TRBV2 and TRBJ2-3; no clear D gene. Trimming took 5 bases from V and 4 from J, leaving 7 bases between them. Germline loops: CDR1 SNHLY, CDR2 FYNNEI. There are 12 residues in the CDR3. The CDR3 nucleotides read TGTGCCAGCAGTTCCATTTCAGATACGCAGTATTTT. It yields the protein CASSSISDTQYF.

The count of this clonotype is one. J is TRBJ2-1 and V is TRBV30, with D perhaps TRBD2 (5 bases). Trimming cost V 4 bases and J 7 bases, with 17 bases left between them. Germline-derived CDR1 and CDR2 are GTSNPN and SVGIG (reference sequence). There are 14 residues in the CDR3. The CDR3 DNA reads as TGTGCCTGGAATCCGGGGATTACTGGGAATGAGCAGTTCTTC. This encodes CAWNPGITGNEQFF.

The chain joins TRBV30 to TRBJ2-1; D uncertain. Trimming removed 1 base at V and 7 bases at J, with 11 bases between. In germline, CDR1 is GTSNPN, CDR2 SVGIG (reference sequence). The CDR3 length is 13 residues. In DNA, the CDR3 is TGTGCCTGGAGTGAGGGCTCCATTAATGAGCAGTTCTTC. This encodes CAWSEGSINEQFF.

The rearrangement uses TRBV20-1 and TRBJ1-5; D is uncertain. The CDR3 runs 14 residues. Germline assignment: CDR1 DFQATT and CDR2 SNEGSKA (reference sequence). V gave up 1 base and J gave up 5 bases, with 12 bases separating them. The CDR3 loop reads CSARGTGYDQPQHF. The DNA for the CDR3 is TGCAGTGCTAGAGGCACGGGGTACGATCAGCCCCAGCATTTT.

The rearrangement joins TRBV9 to TRBJ2-3; 12 nucleotides match TRBD1. The ends lost 2 bases at V and 4 bases at J; junction bases unmatched: 2. The germline V gene has CDR1 SGDLS and CDR2 YYNGEE. This CDR3 has 15 amino acids. The CDR3 sequence is CASSVGTGGSDTQYF. Here the CDR3 DNA reads TGTGCCAGCAGCGTCGGGACAGGGGGCTCAGATACGCAGTATTTT.

The rearrangement uses TRBV24-1 and TRBJ2-3, with TRBD1 as a possible D gene (6 bases). The V end was cut by 9 bases, the J end by 1 base, with 13 bases between. The CDR3 contains 14 residues. Germline-derived CDR1 and CDR2 are KGHDR and SFDVKD. The CDR3 bases are TGTGCCACCCAGGTAACAGGGCGCACAGATACGCAGTATTTT. It specifies CATQVTGRTDTQYF.

This clonotype appeared once. The chain is built from TRBV7-9 and TRBJ2-6; no reliable D call. Per germline, CDR1 SEHNR and CDR2 FQNEAQ (reference sequence). The CDR3 extends over 15 amino acids. V lost 1 base to trimming and J lost 0 bases, with 4 bases between them. CDR3 loop: CASSLGHSGANVLTF. The CDR3 DNA follows: TGTGCCAGCAGCTTAGGGCACTCTGGGGCCAACGTCCTGACTTTC. The variable domain in full, with the rest retrieved from reference TRBV7-9 and TRBJ2-6, is DTGVSQNPRHKITKRGQNVTFRCDPISEHNRLYWYRQTLGQGPEFLTYFQNEAQLEKSRLLSDRFSAERPKGSFSTLEIQRTEQGDSAMYLCASSLGHSGANVLTFGAGSRLTVL.

V usage is TRBV20-1 and J usage is TRBJ2-1; 7 bases align to TRBD1. CDR3 size: 11 residues. V was pared by 0 bases and J by 10 bases, with 0 bases of the junction left unmatched. The V gene's germline CDR1 is DFQATT and CDR2 SNEGSKA (reference sequence). The CDR3 reads CSAREDREQFF. CDR3 nucleotides: TGCAGTGCTAGAGAGGACAGGGAGCAGTTCTTC.

This chain links TRBV12-3 or TRBV12-4 with TRBJ2-5, with D unresolved. V was clipped by 1 base and J by 6 bases, with 3 bases between them. The CDR3 totals 11 residues. The CDR3 region has the DNA TGTGCCAGCAGTTTAGGCCAGACCCAGTACTTC. It is translated as CASSLGQTQYF.

This chain links TRBV20-1 with TRBJ2-4, with D tentatively TRBD1 or TRBD2 (5 bases each). This CDR3 is built from 14 residues. The germline gives CDR1 DFQATT, CDR2 SNEGSKA (reference sequence). The V and J ends lost 4 bases and 3 bases respectively, with 13 bases between them. Here the CDR3 DNA reads TGCAGTGCTAACGACCGGGACGGCAAAAACATTCAGTACTTC. Translating gives CSANDRDGKNIQYF.